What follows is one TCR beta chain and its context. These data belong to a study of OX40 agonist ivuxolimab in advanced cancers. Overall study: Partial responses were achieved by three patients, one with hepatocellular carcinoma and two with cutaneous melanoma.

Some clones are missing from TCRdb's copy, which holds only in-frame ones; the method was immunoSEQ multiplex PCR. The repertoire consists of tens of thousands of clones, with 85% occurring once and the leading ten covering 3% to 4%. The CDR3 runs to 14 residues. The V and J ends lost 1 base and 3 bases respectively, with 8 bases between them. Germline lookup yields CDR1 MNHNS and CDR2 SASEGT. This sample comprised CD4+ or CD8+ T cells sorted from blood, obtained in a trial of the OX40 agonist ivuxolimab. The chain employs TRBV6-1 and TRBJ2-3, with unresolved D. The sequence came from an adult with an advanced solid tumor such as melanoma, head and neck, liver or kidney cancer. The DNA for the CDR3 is TGTGCCAGCAGTGAAGGATGGGTGACAGATACGCAGTATTTT. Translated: CASSEGWVTDTQYF.